The rows below give T cell receptor beta chains drawn from one sample of a study of blood T cell repertoires in COVID-19. The repertoire was sequenced with immunoSEQ multiplex PCR; TCRdb's copy has only in-frame clones and lacks some. The data hold 240,000 or so clones, with about 85% observed a single time. The sequenced sample consisted of peripheral blood. All receptors come from a man aged 55 to 70 who had recovered from COVID-19. Both conserved end residues are part of each CDR3. A D gene is named only where the DNA matches it firmly. The listing skips clone size in some rows; elsewhere it reads once, few, many or a size class.

>.|.|TRBV25-1|TRBJ1-1
TGTGCCAGCAGTCTAAGTTGGGGCAGGGAAGAAGCTTTCTTT
CASSLSWGREEAFF
>once|.|TRBV27|TRBJ2-3
TGTGCCAGCAGTTTACTAGGTACTAGCACAGATACGCAGTATTTT
CASSLLGTSTDTQYF
>few|.|TRBV28|TRBJ2-4
TGTGCCAGCGCATTACTAGCCAAAAACATTCAGTACTTC
CASALLAKNIQYF
>.|TRBD1|TRBV19|TRBJ1-5
TGTGCCACAAACAGGGGCAGGGAGCCCCAGCATTTT
CATNRGREPQHF
>.|.|TRBV11-2|TRBJ2-5
TGTGCCAGCAGCTTAATATCATGGCCGGGGGAGACCCAGTACTTC
CASSLISWPGETQYF
>.|.|TRBV5-1|TRBJ2-2
TGCGCCAGCAGCTCTCAGGGAAACACCGGGGAGCTGTTTTTT
CASSSQGNTGELFF
>.|.|TRBV13|TRBJ1-6
TGTGCCAGCAGCTCTGTATCCGATAATTCACCCCTCCACTTT
CASSSVSDNSPLHF
>.|.|TRBV7-9|TRBJ1-4
TGTGCCAGCGTTAGGGGCGTGGGCGAAAAACTGTTTTTT
CASVRGVGEKLFF
>.|TRBD1|TRBV30|TRBJ1-6
TGTGCCTGGACTCGACAGGGGAGATGGAATTCACCCCTCCACTTT
CAWTRQGRWNSPLHF
>many|TRBD1|TRBV7-2|TRBJ1-6
TGTGCCAGCAGCCTTACAGGGGGCGCGTATTCACCCCTCCACTTT
CASSLTGGAYSPLHF
>.|TRBD1|TRBV7-2|TRBJ2-7
TGTGCCAGCAGCTTAGCTTATGGGACAGGGGACAACGAGCAGTACTTC
CASSLAYGTGDNEQYF
>.|TRBD1|TRBV18|TRBJ2-1
TGTGCCAGCTCACCCGGTCTCTCCAGGGGGCCCAGGGGTGAGCAGTTCTTC
CASSPGLSRGPRGEQFF
>.|.|TRBV27|TRBJ2-2
TGTGCCAGCAGTTTCAACAGGGTGGGAACCGGGGAGCTGTTTTTT
CASSFNRVGTGELFF
>.|TRBD1|TRBV2|TRBJ1-2
TGTGCCAGCAACATGGACAGGGATGGCTACACCTTC
CASNMDRDGYTF
>.|.|TRBV2|TRBJ1-1
TGTGCCAGCAGTGCGGACAGCCCTGAAGCTTTCTTT
CASSADSPEAFF
>.|TRBD1|TRBV5-5|TRBJ1-4
TGTGCCAGCAGCCCCTGGACAGGGGAAAAACTGTTTTTT
CASSPWTGEKLFF
>.|TRBD1|TRBV7-9|TRBJ1-5
TGTGCCAGCAGCTCCGACAGGGGGGGACAGCCCCAGCATTTT
CASSSDRGGQPQHF
>.|.|TRBV5-1|TRBJ1-1
TGCGCCAGCCACACGAGGGATCGGACCACTGAAGCTTTCTTT
CASHTRDRTTEAFF
>.|.|TRBV27|TRBJ2-7
TGTGCCAGCAGTTCGCAGGGGTCCTACGAGCAGTACTTC
CASSSQGSYEQYF
>.|TRBD1|TRBV25-1|TRBJ2-3
TGTGCCAGCAGTGAGTGGACAGGGGGCACAGATACGCAGTATTTT
CASSEWTGGTDTQYF
>once|.|TRBV12-5|TRBJ2-2
TGTGCTAGTGGTTTGGACGGGACAACCGGGGAGCTGTTTTTT
CASGLDGTTGELFF
>.|TRBD1|TRBV6-5|TRBJ1-4
TGTGCCAGCAGTAGGACAGGGGGCAGAGAAAAACTGTTTTTT
CASSRTGGREKLFF
>.|.|TRBV9|TRBJ2-1
TGTGCCAGCAGCGCTGGACAAAACTACAATGAGCAGTTCTTC
CASSAGQNYNEQFF
>.|TRBD2|TRBV7-9|TRBJ2-4
TGTGCCAGCAGCCCCCGGGACTACGAAAACATTCAGTACTTC
CASSPRDYENIQYF
>.|.|TRBV9|TRBJ1-5
TGTGCCAGCAGCTCCTCAGGGAATCAGCCCCAGCATTTT
CASSSSGNQPQHF
>.|.|TRBV5-1|TRBJ2-2
TGCGCCAGCGGGCGGGGTATCATAAGGCTACTCGCGAACACCGGGGAGCTGTTTTTT
CASGRGIIRLLANTGELFF
>.|TRBD1|TRBV5-6|TRBJ1-5
TGTGCCAGCAGCGTCAGACAGGGTCGAGGCAATCAGCCCCAGCATTTT
CASSVRQGRGNQPQHF
>.|TRBD1|TRBV6-2/TRBV6-3|TRBJ2-7
TGTGCCAGCAGTAATTCGGACAGGGTCGGGTACGAGCAGTACTTC
CASSNSDRVGYEQYF
>.|.|TRBV27|TRBJ2-6
TGTGCCAGCAGTTCCCCCTACCCTGGGGCCAACGTCCTGACTTTC
CASSSPYPGANVLTF
>.|.|TRBV5-1|TRBJ2-3
TGCGCCAGCAGCTTCCGACAATCGTCAGATACGCAGTATTTT
CASSFRQSSDTQYF
>.|TRBD2|TRBV5-1|TRBJ2-3
TGCGCCAGCAGCTTGGTTAGCGGGGGGTACCACACAGATACGCAGTATTTT
CASSLVSGGYHTDTQYF
>.|TRBD1|TRBV3-1/TRBV3-2|TRBJ2-7
TGTGCCAGCAGCCAAGATTCTGCGGGACAGGGGGCCCACGAGCAGTACTTC
CASSQDSAGQGAHEQYF
>few|.|TRBV12-3/TRBV12-4|TRBJ1-1
TGTGCCAGCCGGGGGGCTTGGACTGAAGCTTTCTTT
CASRGAWTEAFF
>.|.|TRBV11-2|TRBJ1-2
TGTGCCAGCAGCTCAGTCCGGGACAACCATGGCTACACCTTC
CASSSVRDNHGYTF
>.|TRBD1|TRBV10-3|TRBJ2-2
TGTGCCATCACAGGACAGGATTTTGCCGGGGAGCTGTTTTTT
CAITGQDFAGELFF
>.|.|TRBV5-1|TRBJ2-7
TGCGCCAGCAGCTTGGGACAATTCTCCTACGAGCAGTACTTC
CASSLGQFSYEQYF
>.|.|TRBV2|TRBJ2-3
TGTGCCAGCAGCAAAAATTCAGGGGCAGATACGCAGTATTTT
CASSKNSGADTQYF
>.|TRBD1|TRBV19|TRBJ1-5
TGTGCCAGTAGGAGCCCGGGACAGGGACCCAATCAGCCCCAGCATTTT
CASRSPGQGPNQPQHF
>.|TRBD2|TRBV3-1/TRBV3-2|TRBJ2-1
TGTGCCAGCAGCCAGCGGGGGAGGGCGGATGAGCAGTTCTTC
CASSQRGRADEQFF
>.|.|TRBV18|TRBJ1-6
TGTGCCAGCTCACCTACAGGGAGTAATAATTCACCCCTCCACTTT
CASSPTGSNNSPLHF
>.|.|TRBV2|TRBJ1-1
TGTGCCAGCTTTTCGGGGGGGAACACTGAAGCTTTCTTT
CASFSGGNTEAFF
>.|.|TRBV30|TRBJ1-1
TGTGCCTGGAGTGTAGAGGAGAGCACTGAAGCTTTCTTT
CAWSVEESTEAFF
>.|TRBD2|TRBV9|TRBJ2-1
TGTGCCAGCAGCGTACTAGCGGACTCCTACAATGAGCAGTTCTTC
CASSVLADSYNEQFF
>.|TRBD2|TRBV9|TRBJ2-1
TGTGCCAGCAGCGACCTGGGGGGGAGCTCCTACAATGAGCAGTTCTTC
CASSDLGGSSYNEQFF
>.|.|TRBV2|TRBJ2-6
TGTGCCAGCGGAGGCTCTGGGGCCAACGTCCTGACTTTC
CASGGSGANVLTF
>few|.|TRBV7-9|TRBJ1-4
TGTGCCAGCAGCTCACCGAGACATCGGGGGAGTGAAAAACTGTTTTTT
CASSSPRHRGSEKLFF
>.|.|TRBV5-1|TRBJ2-1
TGCGCCAGCAGCTTGGGCGCCAGGGTAACTGGGAATGAGCAGTTCTTC
CASSLGARVTGNEQFF
>.|.|TRBV5-1|TRBJ1-5
TGCGCCCGCAGCCCTGGGGGGGGTGGGTCCCAGCCCCAGCATTTT
CARSPGGGGSQPQHF
>few|.|TRBV7-9|TRBJ2-2
TGTGCCAGCGCCCACTCTAATATTTCGAACACCGGGGAGCTGTTTTTT
CASAHSNISNTGELFF
>.|.|TRBV12-3/TRBV12-4|TRBJ2-5
TGTGCCAGCAGCCCGCGGACACAAGAGACCCAGTACTTC
CASSPRTQETQYF